Below, one TCR beta chain is given with its context. The entry originates in a study of T cell changes during pregnancy in multiple sclerosis. Only in-frame clones appear in the TCRdb table, and some are missing; sequencing was by immunoSEQ multiplex PCR. The sample includes about 100,000 clones, about nine tenths seen only once; the top ten take about 1.9%. Germline V gives CDR1 SGHTA, CDR2 FQGTGA. The CDR3 length is 15 residues. Deletions cut 5 bases from V and 7 bases from J, with 18 bases between. V usage is TRBV7-3 and J usage is TRBJ2-1; possibly TRBD1 for D (5 bases). The receptor was isolated from a female donor with multiple sclerosis, enrolled in a pregnancy study. The sequencing here drew on peripheral blood, taken after pregnancy. The CDR3 sequence: CASSRSGQVGNEQFF. The CDR3 coding sequence is TGTGCCAGCAGCCGCTCAGGGCAGGTGGGGAATGAGCAGTTCTTC. The whole variable domain, filled in from reference TRBV7-3 and TRBJ2-1, reads GAGVSQTPSNKVTEKGKYVELRCDPISGHTALYWYRQSLGQGPEFLIYFQGTGAADDSGLPNDRFFAVRPEGSVSTLKIQRTERGDSAVYLCASSRSGQVGNEQFFGPGTRLTVL.